This TCR beta chain was documented in a study of shared clonotypes between healthy human individuals (dated by TCRdb to about 2020). General notes on the study: The cohort comprised two women and a few men aged 18 to 49 years. Between about 0.9 and 10 billion PBMCs per donor were obtained by leukapheresis. The study deeply sequenced blood TCR repertoires of about 5 healthy adults to estimate repertoire size and the extent of clonotype sharing between individuals. Per donor, three plates each were used for CD4 naive and CD4 memory, two for CD8 naive, and one for CD8 memory. To increase sequencing depth and limit assay-specific biases, TCR repertoire library preparation and sequencing were carried out by different laboratories using diverse techniques. What the work shows at the level of the full study, not this receptor alone: Rarefaction of sorted-subset datasets indicated incomplete sequencing despite the large sequencing depth. Clonotypes shared by all four sorted-subset donors showed higher generation probabilities than non-shared clonotypes. Sampling was restricted to blood, and TCR repertoires in tissues likely differ from the TCR repertoires found in blood. Based on pairwise subsampling, the degree of clonotype sharing among donors was expected to be affected by sequencing depth. Roughly 5.2% of naive CD4, more than 3% of naive CD8, approximately 2% of memory CD4, and more than 0.35% of memory CD8 clonotypes were shared across several donors. Larger estimated clonotype richness was generally found for naive subsets than for memory subsets. The genetic and exposure-history diversity represented was limited by the small number of donors.

Details on this clone: Its antigen specificity is not known. Base qualities are missing; no much larger clone stands one base away.

Using the deep immunoSEQ assay, TCR CDR3 regions were amplified from genomic DNA by multiplex PCR. For each cell subset, the extracted genomic DNA was distributed evenly across all wells of several immunoSEQ 96-well plates, and each plate served as one replicate. For sorted subsets, each replicate PCR was loaded with approximately 0.2 ug genomic DNA, equivalent to 25,000 to 35,000 T cell genomes. The purified libraries were quantified using a Qubit 3.0 fluorometer, sized with a Bioanalyzer 2100, and then quantified again using the KAPA Library Quantification kit. Each immunoSEQ 96-well plate was sequenced on its own single-read 150-cycle Illumina NextSeq 550 flow cell. The original methods were these. Because the immunoSEQ output held only junctional sequences and lacked quality scores, the filtering could not match the filtering applied to full-length reads. To assign V/J genes and CDR3, sequences were annotated using PyIR, a Python wrapper for IgBLAST v1.9, with IMGT germline references. Any read was removed if the V/J assignment was weak (E-value above 1e-6), the CDR3 was missing, or the read contained stop codons, out-of-frame junctions, or ambiguous translated residues. V3J clonotypes were defined as sequences sharing an identical inferred V gene, J gene, and CDR3 amino acid sequence. The percentage overlap between two repertoires was calculated by dividing the number of shared unique clonotypes by the size of the smaller repertoire. Repertoire richness was assessed with RTK rarefaction, the Chao1 estimator, and Recon v2.1 estimates of unobserved clonotypes. Generation probabilities were computed with OLGA for all TCRbeta clonotypes obtained by the gDNA method from several donors. TCRdb took over this immuneACCESS table, retaining in-frame rearrangements with V and J assigned. Such tables are incomplete; in checked studies, under half of the missing clones stem from an unresolved V gene, and the remainder is unexplained. V and J calls and clone size are copied from that table; D and trimming were computed from the DNA. The sample contains about 2.1 million clones, over 85% of them found a single time. The ten largest clones capture more than 1.5% of the sample.

The CDR3 covers 13 residues, taking in both the cysteine and the phenylalanine. This entry keeps only the CDR3 DNA: 39 bases, framed from base 1. Reading the germline V gene gives CDR1 SGHVS and CDR2 FQNEAQ. V is clipped by 4 bases and J by 5 bases, and the sequence between their germline boundaries is 8 bases long. CD8 naive samples consisted of CD45RO-negative cells that were positively selected for CCR7, yielding a CD45RA+CCR7+ population without TemRA cells. The donors were healthy, HIV-negative adults with no recently reported acute infections or vaccinations. Every donor was a Caucasian adult residing in Nashville, Tennessee, USA. Blood was obtained by leukapheresis, after which PBMCs were separated by Ficoll-Histopaque density gradient centrifugation and cryopreserved in liquid nitrogen vapor phase. Analytical flow cytometry was used to check the purity and quantity of every magnetically sorted T cell population. Genomic DNA was isolated from each sorted fraction and quantified by UV absorbance on a Nanodrop 2000c.

The chain uses TRBV7-8 and TRBJ2-2; a tentative D match to TRBD1 spans 5 bases. Sample: naive CD8+ T cells from PBMCs. Reading the label with the study, this specimen's cell subset or site is: CD45RA+CCR7+. This clonotype was sampled from a man younger than 35 in good health. Some clones in this sample may be carry-over from other donors' samples. The nucleotide sequence is TGTGCCAGCAGCTCCCGGACAACCGGGGAGCTGTTTTTT. This is translated as CASSSRTTGELFF. Reference TRBV7-8 and TRBJ2-2 proteins supply the regions before and after the CDR3; the full variable domain is: GAGVSQSPRYKVAKRGQDVALRCDPISGHVSLFWYQQALGQGPEFLTYFQNEAQLDKSGLPSDRFFAERPEGSVSTLKIQRTQQEDSAVYLCASSSRTTGELFFGEGSRLTVL.